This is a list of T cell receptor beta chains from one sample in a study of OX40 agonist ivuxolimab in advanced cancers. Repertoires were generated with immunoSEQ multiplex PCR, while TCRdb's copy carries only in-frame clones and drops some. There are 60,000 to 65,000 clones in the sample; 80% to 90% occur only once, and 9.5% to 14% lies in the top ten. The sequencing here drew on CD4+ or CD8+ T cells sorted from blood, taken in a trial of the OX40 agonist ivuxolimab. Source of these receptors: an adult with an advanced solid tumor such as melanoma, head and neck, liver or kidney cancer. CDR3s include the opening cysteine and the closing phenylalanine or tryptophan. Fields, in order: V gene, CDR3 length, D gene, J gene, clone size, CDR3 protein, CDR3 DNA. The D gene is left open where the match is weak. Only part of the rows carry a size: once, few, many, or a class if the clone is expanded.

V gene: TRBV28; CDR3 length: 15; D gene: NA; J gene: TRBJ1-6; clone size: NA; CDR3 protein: CASTEVGSYNSPLHF; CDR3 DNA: TGTGCCAGCACCGAAGTAGGCTCCTATAATTCACCCCTCCACTTT
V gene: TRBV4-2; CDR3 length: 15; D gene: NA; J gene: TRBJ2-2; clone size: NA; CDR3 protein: CASSARTRGPGELFF; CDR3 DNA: TGTGCCAGCAGCGCGCGGACTAGGGGGCCCGGGGAGCTGTTTTTT
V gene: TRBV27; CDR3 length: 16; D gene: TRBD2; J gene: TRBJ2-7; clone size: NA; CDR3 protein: CASSPGVRGGAYEQYF; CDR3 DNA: TGTGCCAGCAGTCCCGGCGTCCGGGGGGGGGCTTACGAGCAGTACTTC
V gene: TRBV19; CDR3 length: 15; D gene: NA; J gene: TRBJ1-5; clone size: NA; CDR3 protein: CASSIGQGLNQPQHF; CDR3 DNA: TGTGCCAGTAGTATAGGTCAGGGGTTGAATCAGCCCCAGCATTTT
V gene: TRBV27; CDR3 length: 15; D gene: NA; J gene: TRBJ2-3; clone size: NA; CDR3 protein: CASSLDGVEPDTQYF; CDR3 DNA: TGTGCCAGCAGTTTAGACGGGGTAGAGCCAGATACGCAGTATTTT
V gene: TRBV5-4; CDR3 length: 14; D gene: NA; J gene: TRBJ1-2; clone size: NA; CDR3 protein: CASSLARQGYGYTF; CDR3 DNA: TGTGCCAGCAGCTTGGCGAGGCAGGGGTATGGCTACACCTTC
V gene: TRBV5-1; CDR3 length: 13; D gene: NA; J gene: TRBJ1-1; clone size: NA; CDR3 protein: CASSFGVFGEAFF; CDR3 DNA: TGCGCCAGCAGCTTCGGAGTTTTTGGTGAAGCTTTCTTT
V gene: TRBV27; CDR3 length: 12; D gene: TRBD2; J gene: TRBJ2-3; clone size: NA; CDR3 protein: CASSYGGDTQYF; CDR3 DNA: TGTGCCAGCAGTTACGGGGGGGATACGCAGTATTTT
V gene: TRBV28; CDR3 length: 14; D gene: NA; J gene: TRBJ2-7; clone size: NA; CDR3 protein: CATTSSQGLGEQYF; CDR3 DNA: TGTGCCACCACTAGCTCCCAGGGATTAGGCGAGCAGTACTTC
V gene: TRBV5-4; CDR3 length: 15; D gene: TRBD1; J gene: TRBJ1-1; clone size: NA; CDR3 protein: CASSETGADNTEAFF; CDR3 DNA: TGTGCCAGCAGCGAAACAGGGGCGGATAACACTGAAGCTTTCTTT
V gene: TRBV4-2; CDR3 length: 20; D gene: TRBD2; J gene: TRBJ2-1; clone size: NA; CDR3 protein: CASSQDLRSGAGGAYNEQFF; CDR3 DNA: TGTGCCAGCAGCCAAGATCTCCGAAGTGGAGCGGGAGGTGCCTACAATGAGCAGTTCTTC
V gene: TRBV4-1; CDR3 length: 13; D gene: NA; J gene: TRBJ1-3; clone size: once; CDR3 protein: CASSKTGGNTIYF; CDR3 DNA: TGCGCCAGCAGTAAGACCGGAGGAAACACCATATATTTT
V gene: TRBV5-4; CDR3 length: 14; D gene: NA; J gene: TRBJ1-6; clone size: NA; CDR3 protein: CASSLPGNNSPLHF; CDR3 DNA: TGTGCCAGCAGCTTGCCCGGGAATAATTCACCCCTCCACTTT
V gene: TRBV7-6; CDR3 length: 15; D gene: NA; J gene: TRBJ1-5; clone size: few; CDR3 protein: CASSSGTSSNQPQHF; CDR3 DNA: TGTGCCAGCAGCTCGGGGACGAGTAGCAATCAGCCCCAGCATTTT
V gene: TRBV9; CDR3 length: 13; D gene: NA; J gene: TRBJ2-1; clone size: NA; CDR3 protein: CASSVRPYNEQFF; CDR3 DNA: TGTGCCAGCAGCGTAAGGCCCTACAATGAGCAGTTCTTC
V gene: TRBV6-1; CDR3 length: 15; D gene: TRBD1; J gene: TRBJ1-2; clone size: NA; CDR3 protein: CASSERGRGLRGYTF; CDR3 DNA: TGTGCCAGCAGTGAAAGGGGCAGGGGGCTCAGAGGCTACACCTTC
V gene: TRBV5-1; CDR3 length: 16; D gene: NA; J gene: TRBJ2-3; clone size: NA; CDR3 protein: CASSLYGATSTDTQYF; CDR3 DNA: TGCGCCAGCAGCTTGTACGGAGCAACTAGCACAGATACGCAGTATTTT
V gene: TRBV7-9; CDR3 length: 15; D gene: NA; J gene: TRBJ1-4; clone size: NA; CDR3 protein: CASSVGDGTNEKLFF; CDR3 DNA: TGTGCCAGCAGCGTAGGGGACGGGACTAATGAAAAACTGTTTTTT
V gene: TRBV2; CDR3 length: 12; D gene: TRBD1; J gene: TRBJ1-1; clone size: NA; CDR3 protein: CASSFRGAGAFF; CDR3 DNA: TGTGCCAGCAGCTTCAGGGGGGCAGGAGCTTTCTTT
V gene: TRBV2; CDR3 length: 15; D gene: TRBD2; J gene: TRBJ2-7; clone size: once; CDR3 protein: CASSEGPSGTYEQYF; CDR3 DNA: TGTGCCAGCAGTGAAGGGCCTAGCGGCACCTACGAGCAGTACTTC
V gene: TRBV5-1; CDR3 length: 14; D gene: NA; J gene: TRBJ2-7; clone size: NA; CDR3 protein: CASSSSSTSYEQYF; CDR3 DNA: TGCGCCAGCAGCTCCTCAAGTACTTCCTACGAGCAGTACTTC
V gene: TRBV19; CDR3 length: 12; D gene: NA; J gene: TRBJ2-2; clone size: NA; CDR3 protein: CASRPPAGELFF; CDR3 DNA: TGTGCCAGTAGACCCCCCGCCGGGGAGCTGTTTTTT
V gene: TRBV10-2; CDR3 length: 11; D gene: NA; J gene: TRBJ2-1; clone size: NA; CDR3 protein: CASVHYNEQFF; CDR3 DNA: TGCGCCAGCGTCCATTACAATGAGCAGTTCTTC
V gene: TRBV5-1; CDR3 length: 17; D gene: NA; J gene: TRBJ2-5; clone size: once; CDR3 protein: CASSLARTAEVQETQYF; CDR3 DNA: TGCGCCAGCAGCTTGGCTAGGACTGCAGAAGTTCAAGAGACCCAGTACTTC
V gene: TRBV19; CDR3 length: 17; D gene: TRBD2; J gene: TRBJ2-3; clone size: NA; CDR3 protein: CASSIEGAGGPLDTQYF; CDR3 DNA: TGTGCCAGTAGTATAGAAGGGGCGGGAGGGCCCTTGGATACGCAGTATTTT
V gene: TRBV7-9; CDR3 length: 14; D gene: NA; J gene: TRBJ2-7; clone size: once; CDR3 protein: CASSLGLVSYEQYF; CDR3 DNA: TGTGCCAGCAGCTTAGGTTTAGTGTCCTACGAGCAGTACTTC
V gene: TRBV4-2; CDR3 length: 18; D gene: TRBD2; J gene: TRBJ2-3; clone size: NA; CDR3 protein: CASSQLIDGLAITDTQYF; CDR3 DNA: TGTGCCAGCAGCCAACTAATCGACGGACTAGCGATCACAGATACGCAGTATTTT
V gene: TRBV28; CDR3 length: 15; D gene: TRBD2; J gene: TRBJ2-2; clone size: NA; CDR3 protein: CASTAGARLTGELFF; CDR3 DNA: TGTGCCAGCACCGCGGGAGCGAGACTCACCGGGGAGCTGTTTTTT